The next 12 T cell receptor beta chains were all read from a single sample in a study of tumor-infiltrating lymphocytes in primary liver carcinoma. Germline DNA was extracted alongside blood RNA, which was obtained from unsorted whole blood. A primer in the constant region served to generate TCR beta cDNA from 500 ng of total RNA. For TCR beta, libraries were produced by three nested multiplex PCR rounds using slightly modified ARM-PCR. The first two PCR rounds used TRBV1-TRBV30 primers with a Cbeta primer, nine to eleven cycles each. TCRdb recomputed calls from the multiplex PCR reads with MiXCR, one row per CDR3 protein. The data show approximately 300,000 distinct CDR3 sequences, approximately 65% seen once. Sequenced sample: peripheral blood. These receptors originate from a man aged 35-49 years with primary liver carcinoma and hepatitis B virus infection.

In regard to this clonotype: Just one base apart from a much larger clone, this may be a read error. The gene calls are TRBV5-4 and TRBJ2-1; D ambiguous. This CDR3 is 13 amino acids long. CDR1 and CDR2 from the germline V gene are SGHNT and YYREEE (reference sequence). The CDR3 region is CASSSRQLNGQFF. The CDR3, as DNA: TGTGCCAGCAGCTCGCGGCAACTCAATGGGCAGTTCTTC. Complete variable domain (other parts from reference TRBV5-4 and TRBJ2-1): ETGVTQSPTHLIKTRGQQVTLRCSSQSGHNTVSWYQQALGQGPQFIFQYYREEENGRGNFPPRFSGLQFPNYSSELNVNALELDDSALYLCASSSRQLNGQFFGPGTRLTVL.

Comment on this clonotype: An end of the junction does not agree with germline; a read error may underlie this. V usage is TRBV4-3 and J usage is TRBJ1-3, with D possibly being TRBD1 (6 bases). The germline CDR1 and CDR2 sequences are LGHNA and YSLEER. The CDR3 runs 16 residues. The CDR3 protein is CASSQDHRDTRNTIYF. CDR3 nucleotide sequence: TGCGCCAGCAGCCAAGATCATCGGGACACTAGAAACACAATATATTTT.

This clonotype was detected ten times or more. The chain carries TRBV6-5 and TRBJ2-5; 7 bases line up with TRBD2. CDR1 is MNHEY, CDR2 SVGAGI, per germline. V lost 0 bases, J lost 2 bases, and 15 bases stayed unmatched. CDR3 length equals 19 residues. The CDR3 region has the DNA TGTGCCAGCAGTTACTCCATTTTATCTGGACTAGTAGTACAAGAGACCCAGTACTTC. Translation gives CASSYSILSGLVVQETQYF.

This clonotype has at least ten counts. The rearrangement uses TRBV12-3 or TRBV12-4 and TRBJ1-2; 7 positions match TRBD1. V lost 5 bases, J lost 6 bases, and 3 bases stayed unmatched. The CDR3 spans 12 residues. The CDR3 nucleotides are TGTGCCAGCAGTCTAGACAGGGATGGCTACACCTTC. Encoded protein: CASSLDRDGYTF.

As regards this clonotype: With a much larger clone just one base away, this may be a read error. The CDR3 protein is CASSPNDTYNEQFF. Written as DNA, the CDR3 is TGTGCCAGCAGTCCTAACGACACGTACAATGAGCAGTTCTTC. This chain uses TRBV6-5 with TRBJ2-1; D unclear. V lost 5 bases and J lost 4, with 12 bases in between. This CDR3 is built from 14 residues. From germline, CDR1 is MNHEY and CDR2 SVGAGI.

In DNA form, the CDR3 reads TGTGCCAGCAGTTTAGGGGGCGGGGTGAGCATTCAGTACTTC. This gives the protein CASSLGGGVSIQYF. This chain links TRBV28 with TRBJ2-4, with D perhaps given as TRBD1 or TRBD2 (6 bases each). CDR3 length: 14 amino acids. Germline loops: CDR1 MDHEN, CDR2 SYDVKM. V lost 2 bases to trimming and J lost 9 bases, with 14 bases between them.

Details on this clonotype: A much larger clone differs by one base, so this may be a read error. The rearrangement links TRBV30 to TRBJ1-1, with D hard to call. The CDR3 consists of 13 residues. Germline V gene data show CDR1 as GTSNPN and CDR2 as SVGIG (reference sequence). The CDR3 DNA reads as TGTACCTGGAGTGTGGGGTTGAACACTGAAGCTTTCTTT. This codes for CTWSVGLNTEAFF.

The sample holds many counts of this clonotype. The CDR3 DNA sequence: TGTGCCAGCAGTTACAATAAAGATACGCAGTATTTT. It specifies CASSYNKDTQYF. The chain combines TRBV6-6 with TRBJ2-3; D is uncertain. V shed 2 bases and J shed 5 bases, with 5 bases lying between them. CDR1 and CDR2 from the germline V gene are MNHNY and SVGAGI (reference sequence). This CDR3 is built from 12 residues.

The V and J genes are TRBV6-5 and TRBJ1-2; weak D call: TRBD1 (6 bases). Germline CDR1 is MNHEY and CDR2 is SVGAGI. The CDR3 covers 15 residues. With 6 bases removed from V and 6 bases from J, the gap between germline ends came to 20 bases. The chain's CDR3 is CASRDVTGTRDGYTF. CDR3 bases: TGTGCCAGCAGAGATGTTACCGGGACAAGAGATGGCTACACCTTC.

The chain has TRBV5-1 and TRBJ2-3; no reliable D call. V was trimmed by 4 bases and J by 5 bases, leaving 8 bases between them. The CDR3 totals 12 residues. Germline values: CDR1 SGHRS, CDR2 YFSETQ. The CDR3 coding sequence is TGCGCCAGCAGCCCGAATCTAGATACGCAGTATTTT. Amino acid sequence: CASSPNLDTQYF. Full variable domain (missing parts from reference TRBV5-1 and TRBJ2-3): KAGVTQTPRYLIKTRGQQVTLSCSPISGHRSVSWYQQTPGQGLQFLFEYFSETQRNKGNFPGRFSGRQFSNSRSEMNVSTLELGDSALYLCASSPNLDTQYFGPGTRLTVL.

This clonotype was picked up one time. At one of its ends the junction is not consistent with the germline gene, which may arise from a read error. This chain uses TRBV12-3 or TRBV12-4 with TRBJ2-5; unclear D gene. The CDR3 is 13 amino acids. CDR3 region: CASSLGEPETQYF. The CDR3 DNA reads TGTGCCAGCAGTTTAGGGGAACCAGAGACCCAGTATTTC.

The chain is built from TRBV28 and TRBJ1-4, with TRBD1 as a possible D gene (5 bases). Germline V lookup: CDR1 MDHEN, CDR2 SYDVKM. Deletions cut 5 bases from V and 4 bases from J, with 17 bases between. CDR3 length: 16 residues. The CDR3 sequence: CASSPYPGVGNEKLFF. The CDR3 nucleotides read TGTGCCAGCAGTCCCTATCCGGGGGTTGGTAATGAAAAACTGTTTTTT.